This T cell receptor beta chain was observed in a study of T-cell reconstitution after alpha-beta-depleted transplantation in children. Germline CDR1 and CDR2: DFQATT and SNEGSKA (reference sequence). The CDR3 is made up of 15 amino acids. The V gene end was trimmed by 7 bases and the J gene end by 9 bases; junction bases not matched to a gene: 15. Unique molecular identifiers were incorporated during preparation of the TCRbeta library. Using its own MiXCR run on the PCR reads, TCRdb lists one record per CDR3 protein. The sample consists of some 200,000 distinct CDR3 sequences, about 9.2% of them appearing once. The table lists this clonotype with a few counts.

This specimen consisted of PBMCs from the stem cell graft donor, obtained from the stem cell graft. The TCR was taken from a human donor who donated a stem cell graft to a child with acute lymphoblastic leukemia. This chain connects TRBV20-1 to TRBJ2-1, with TRBD2 matching 10 bases. CDR3 nucleotide sequence: TGCAGTGTTCTCGGGGATAGCGGGGGGAACAGTGAGCAGTTCTTC. Its translation: CSVLGDSGGNSEQFF.